One TCR beta chain is described in this entry. V lost 6 bases and J lost 6; bases outside the gene matches: 7. In germline, CDR1 is MNHNS, CDR2 SASEGT. The CDR3 has 13 residues. These data are taken from a study of patients and donors after allogeneic stem cell transplantation. TCRdb reprocessed the RT-PCR reads via MiXCR and lists one record per CDR3 protein. Among roughly 880,000 distinct CDR3 sequences listed, approximately 18% were seen once. This TCR came from a human donor who was either an allogeneic HSCT recipient or a stem cell or donor lymphocyte infusion donor (not recorded which). It is not recorded whose cells these are; they may come from a transplant donor. The J gene is TRBJ1-2, the V gene TRBV6-1; 7 positions match TRBD1. Specimen: blood, either unsorted or a sorted T cell fraction (not recorded which). The CDR3, as DNA: TGTGCCAGCAGGAGAGGCCAGGGGGATGGCTACACCTTC. It translates to CASRRGQGDGYTF.